The 10 T cell receptor beta chains reported below all come from one sample, sequenced in a study of human T cells and chemical hapten exposure. Unseparated into fractions, whole blood served as the source from which total RNA was extracted. Attachment of unique molecular identifiers to individual cDNA molecules was performed in the library. TCRdb reprocessed the reads with MiXCR, giving one entry per CDR3 protein. Among around 120,000 distinct CDR3 sequences listed, about 8.9% were seen once. Sequencing input: whole blood. Every receptor here comes from a human donor in good health. Some clones in this sample may be carry-over from other donors' samples.

This clonotype was seen a few times. The chain couples TRBV7-9 to TRBJ2-2, with 10 bases aligning to TRBD2. The J segment lost 3 bases and the V segment lost 1 base, leaving 5 bases of the junction unmatched. Germline-derived CDR1 and CDR2 are SEHNR and FQNEAQ (reference sequence). The CDR3 is 17 residues long. CDR3 region: CASSLEPGLAYTGELFF. The CDR3 DNA is TGTGCCAGCAGCTTAGAACCGGGACTAGCGTACACCGGGGAGCTGTTTTTT.

The V call is TRBV10-3, the J call TRBJ2-7; 7 bases are a match to TRBD2. The germline V gene encodes CDR1 ENHRY and CDR2 SYGVKD. Losses at the gene ends were 3 bases for V and 3 bases for J; bases not matched to a gene: 11. The CDR3 runs to 16 residues. The CDR3 region is CAISEHSGAGDYEQYF. In DNA, the CDR3 is TGTGCCATCAGTGAACACAGCGGGGCAGGAGACTACGAGCAGTACTTC.

This clonotype was seen more than once but under ten times. The chain is built from TRBV7-6 and TRBJ1-3; no clear D. CDR3 length equals 18 residues. Germline assignment: CDR1 SGHVS and CDR2 FNYEAQ. Between the trimmed V and J ends, which lost 5 bases and 0 bases, there was a span of 20 bases. CDR3 amino acids: CASSPRTYPDHSGNTIYF. CDR3 DNA: TGTGCCAGCAGCCCCCGGACTTACCCCGACCACTCTGGAAACACCATATATTTT.

In its sample, this clonotype was seen a few times. This chain connects TRBV6-5 to TRBJ2-7; possible D gene TRBD1, 6 bases. V was shortened by 0 bases and J by 1 base, with 10 bases between the two germline ends. This CDR3 has 15 residues. Germline lookup yields CDR1 MNHEY and CDR2 SVGAGI. CDR3: CASSYSTQGSYEQYF. CDR3 coding DNA: TGTGCCAGCAGTTACTCGACACAGGGATCCTACGAGCAGTACTTC.

At least ten counts were recorded for this clonotype. The J gene is TRBJ1-1, the V gene TRBV6-6; D ambiguous. V lost 6 bases and J 4 bases, leaving 12 bases between the germline ends. CDR1 is MNHNY, CDR2 SVGAGI, per germline (reference sequence). This CDR3 region has 13 residues. The DNA of the CDR3 is TGTGCCAGCAGCGGGAGTGTCGGCACTGAAGCTTTCTTT. Encoded protein: CASSGSVGTEAFF.

This clonotype was picked up many times. The chain uses TRBV29-1 and TRBJ1-5, with no clear D. The germline V and J ends were trimmed by 6 bases and 0 bases, with 12 bases remaining between them. Germline V gives CDR1 SQVTM, CDR2 ANQGSEA. The CDR3 has 14 amino acids. The CDR3 nucleotides read TGCAGCGTGGGTGACCCGTATAGCAATCAGCCCCAGCATTTT. Amino acids: CSVGDPYSNQPQHF.

The sample holds a few counts of this clonotype. J is TRBJ1-5 and V is TRBV11-2; D is unclear. The V gene's germline CDR1 is SGHAT and CDR2 FQNNGV. The V gene lost 6 bases and the J gene lost 3 bases, with 9 bases spanning the gap. The CDR3 is 13 amino acids. CDR3: CASSGSNNQPQHF. The CDR3 DNA reads TGTGCCAGCAGTGGCAGCAACAATCAGCCCCAGCATTTT. The whole variable domain, remainder taken from reference TRBV11-2 and TRBJ1-5, is EAGVAQSPRYKIIEKRQSVAFWCNPISGHATLYWYQQILGQGPKLLIQFQNNGVVDDSQLPKDRFSAERLKGVDSTLKIQPAKLEDSAVYLCASSGSNNQPQHFGDGTRLSIL.

In its sample, this clonotype was seen many times. The chain recombines TRBV5-1 with TRBJ1-5, with D perhaps matching TRBD1 (6 bases). V lost 3 bases and J lost 4, with 14 bases in between. The CDR3 runs to 15 residues. Germline V lookup: CDR1 SGHRS, CDR2 YFSETQ. CDR3 nucleotide sequence: TGCGCCAGCAGCTCCGACGACAGGAAAAATCAGCCCCAGCATTTT. The encoded protein is CASSSDDRKNQPQHF.

The chain links TRBV6-5 to TRBJ1-2; TRBD1 aligns across 7 bases. The germline gives CDR1 MNHEY, CDR2 SVGAGI. The CDR3 is 16 residues long. V shed 4 bases and J 2 bases; nucleotides not matched to a gene: 10. The DNA for the CDR3 is TGTGCCAGCAGTTCCCACCGACAGGGCCAGAACTATGGCTACACCTTC. It is translated as CASSSHRQGQNYGYTF.

The chain couples TRBV12-5 to TRBJ2-1; D might be TRBD1 (6 bases). CDR1 and CDR2 from the germline V gene are LGHNT and FRNRAP. The V and J ends lost 2 bases and 3 bases respectively, with 20 bases between them. The CDR3 contains 18 residues. In nucleotides, the CDR3 is TGTGCTAGTGGTTTGCCCAGACGGACAGACCCAGACTACAATGAGCAGTTCTTC. Translating it yields CASGLPRRTDPDYNEQFF.